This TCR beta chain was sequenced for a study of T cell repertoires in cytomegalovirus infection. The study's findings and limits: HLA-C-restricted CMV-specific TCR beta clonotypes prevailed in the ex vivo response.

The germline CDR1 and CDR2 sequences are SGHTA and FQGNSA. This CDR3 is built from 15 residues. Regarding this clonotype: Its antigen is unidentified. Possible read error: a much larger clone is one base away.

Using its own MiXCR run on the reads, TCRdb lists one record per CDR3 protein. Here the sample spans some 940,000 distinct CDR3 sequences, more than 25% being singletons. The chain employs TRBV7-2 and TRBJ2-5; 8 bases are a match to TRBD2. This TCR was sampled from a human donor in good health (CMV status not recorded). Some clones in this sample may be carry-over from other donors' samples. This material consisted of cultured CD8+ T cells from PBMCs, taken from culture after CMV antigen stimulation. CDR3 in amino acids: CVSSLVSGEKETQYF. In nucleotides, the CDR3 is TGTGTCAGCAGCTTAGTTAGCGGGGAGAAAGAGACCCAGTACTTC.